Sequencing of this T cell receptor beta chain was carried out in a study of T cell responses to AZD1222 COVID-19 vaccine. The CDR3 totals 18 residues. V was pared by 0 bases and J by 11 bases, with 27 bases between. Per the germline V gene, CDR1 is SGHRS and CDR2 is YFSETQ. Generated by immunoSEQ multiplex PCR, the TCRdb table keeps only in-frame clones and is missing some. The table shows some 79,000 clones, with around 80% occurring only once. Sample: peripheral blood, taken 28 days after the second AZD1222 dose. The sequence derives from an adult who received the AZD1222 COVID-19 vaccine. V and J are TRBV5-1 and TRBJ2-4, with D tentatively TRBD1 or TRBD2 (5 bases each). The CDR3: CASSLAPRMGPESGVQYF. The CDR3 coding sequence is TGCGCCAGCAGCTTGGCCCCACGGATGGGACCCGAAAGTGGAGTTCAGTACTTC.